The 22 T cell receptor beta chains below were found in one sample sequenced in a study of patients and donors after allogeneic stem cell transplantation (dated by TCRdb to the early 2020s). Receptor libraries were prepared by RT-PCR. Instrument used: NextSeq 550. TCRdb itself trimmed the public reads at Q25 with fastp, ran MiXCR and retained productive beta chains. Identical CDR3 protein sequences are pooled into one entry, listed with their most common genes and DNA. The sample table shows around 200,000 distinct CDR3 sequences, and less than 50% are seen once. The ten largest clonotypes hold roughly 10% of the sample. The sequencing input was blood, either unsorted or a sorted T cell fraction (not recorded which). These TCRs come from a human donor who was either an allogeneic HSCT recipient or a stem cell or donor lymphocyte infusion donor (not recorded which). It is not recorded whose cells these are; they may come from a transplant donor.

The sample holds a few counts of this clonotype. CDR3 in amino acids: CASSLRTYNEQFF. As DNA, the CDR3 is TGTGCCAGCAGCCTACGGACTTACAATGAGCAGTTCTTC. The chain couples TRBV3-1 to TRBJ2-1; D is possibly TRBD2 (5 bases). V gave up 4 bases and J gave up 4 bases, with 8 bases separating them. Per germline, CDR1 LGHDT and CDR2 YNNKEL (reference sequence). The CDR3 is 13 residues long.

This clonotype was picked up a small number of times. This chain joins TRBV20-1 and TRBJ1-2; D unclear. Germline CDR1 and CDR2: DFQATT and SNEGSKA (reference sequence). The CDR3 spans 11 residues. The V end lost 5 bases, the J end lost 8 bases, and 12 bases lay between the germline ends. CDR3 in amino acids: CSAGRQAGYTF. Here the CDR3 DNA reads TGCAGTGCTGGAAGACAAGCCGGCTACACCTTC.

Here the CDR3 DNA reads TGTGCCAGCAGTTGGCCCGGGGGCTACGAGCAGTACTTC. This codes for CASSWPGGYEQYF. The chain employs TRBV27 and TRBJ2-7; weak D call: TRBD2 (6 bases). V lost 4 bases to trimming and J lost 3 bases, with 10 bases between them. From germline, CDR1 is MNHEY and CDR2 SMNVEV (reference sequence). The CDR3 spans 13 residues.

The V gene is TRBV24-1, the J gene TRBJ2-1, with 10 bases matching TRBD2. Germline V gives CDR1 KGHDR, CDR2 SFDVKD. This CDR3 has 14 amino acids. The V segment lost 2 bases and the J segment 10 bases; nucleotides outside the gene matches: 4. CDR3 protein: CATSDSSSGGEQFF. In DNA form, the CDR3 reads TGTGCCACCAGTGATTCCTCTAGCGGGGGAGAGCAGTTCTTC.

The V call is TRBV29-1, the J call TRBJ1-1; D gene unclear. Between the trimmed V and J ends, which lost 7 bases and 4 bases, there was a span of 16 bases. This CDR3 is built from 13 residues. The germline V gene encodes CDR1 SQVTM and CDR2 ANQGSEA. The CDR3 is CSELTGGGTEAFF. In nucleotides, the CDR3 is TGCAGCGAACTGACCGGTGGAGGCACTGAAGCTTTCTTT.

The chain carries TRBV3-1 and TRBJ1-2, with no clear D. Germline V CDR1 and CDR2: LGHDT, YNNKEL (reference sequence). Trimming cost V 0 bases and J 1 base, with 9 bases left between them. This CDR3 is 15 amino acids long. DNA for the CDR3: TGTGCCAGCAGCCAAGATCCGCAGAATAACTATGGCTACACCTTC. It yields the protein CASSQDPQNNYGYTF.

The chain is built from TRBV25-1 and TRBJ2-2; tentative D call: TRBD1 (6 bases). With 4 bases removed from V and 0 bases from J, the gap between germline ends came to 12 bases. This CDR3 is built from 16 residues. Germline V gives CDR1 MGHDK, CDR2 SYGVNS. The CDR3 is CASSGSQGSNTGELFF. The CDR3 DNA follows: TGTGCCAGCAGTGGGTCTCAGGGGTCGAACACCGGGGAGCTGTTTTTT.

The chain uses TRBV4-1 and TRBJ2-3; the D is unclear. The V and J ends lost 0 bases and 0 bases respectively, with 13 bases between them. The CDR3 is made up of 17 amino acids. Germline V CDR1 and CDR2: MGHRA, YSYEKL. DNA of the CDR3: TGCGCCAGCAGCCAAGAAAAGGGTTCTTTTAGCACAGATACGCAGTATTTT. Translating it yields CASSQEKGSFSTDTQYF.

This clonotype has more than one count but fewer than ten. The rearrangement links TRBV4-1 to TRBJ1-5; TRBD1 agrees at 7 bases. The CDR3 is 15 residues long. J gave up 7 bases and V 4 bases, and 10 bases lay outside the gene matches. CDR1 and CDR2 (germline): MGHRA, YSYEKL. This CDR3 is CASSLPDRDYQPQHF. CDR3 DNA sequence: TGCGCCAGCAGCCTCCCCGACAGGGATTACCAGCCCCAGCATTTT.

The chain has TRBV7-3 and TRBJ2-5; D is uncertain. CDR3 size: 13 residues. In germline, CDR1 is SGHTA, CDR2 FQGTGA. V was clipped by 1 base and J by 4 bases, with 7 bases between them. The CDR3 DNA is TGTGCCAGCAGCTTAAGGGAAGGAGAGACCCAGTACTTC. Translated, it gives CASSLREGETQYF.

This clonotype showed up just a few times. CDR3 nucleotide sequence: TGCAGTGCTAGAAAGACACAGGGGATGAACACTGAAGCTTTCTTT. The encoded protein is CSARKTQGMNTEAFF. The V and J genes are TRBV20-1 and TRBJ1-1, with 7 bases identical to TRBD1. V dropped 2 bases and J dropped 0; count of bases not matched to a gene: 6. Germline V CDR1 and CDR2: DFQATT, SNEGSKA (reference sequence). The CDR3 extends over 15 amino acids.

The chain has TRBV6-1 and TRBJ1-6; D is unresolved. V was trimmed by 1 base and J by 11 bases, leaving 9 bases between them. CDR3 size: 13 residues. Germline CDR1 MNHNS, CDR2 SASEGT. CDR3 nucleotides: TGTGCCAGCAGTGAAGGGGTAAAACCACCCCTCCACTTT. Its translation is CASSEGVKPPLHF.

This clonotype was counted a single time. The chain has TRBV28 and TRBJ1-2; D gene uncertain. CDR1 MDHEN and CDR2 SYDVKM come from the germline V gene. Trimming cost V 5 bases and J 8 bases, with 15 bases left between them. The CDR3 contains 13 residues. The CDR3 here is CASSPPRLGGYTF. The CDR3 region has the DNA TGTGCCAGCAGTCCCCCAAGGTTGGGCGGCTACACCTTC.

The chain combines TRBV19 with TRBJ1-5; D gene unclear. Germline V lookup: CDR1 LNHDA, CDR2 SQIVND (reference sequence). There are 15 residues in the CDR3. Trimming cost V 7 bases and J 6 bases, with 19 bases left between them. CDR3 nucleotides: TGTGCCAGTATGGATCCAGGTCATCACAGTCAGCCCCAGCATTTT. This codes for CASMDPGHHSQPQHF.

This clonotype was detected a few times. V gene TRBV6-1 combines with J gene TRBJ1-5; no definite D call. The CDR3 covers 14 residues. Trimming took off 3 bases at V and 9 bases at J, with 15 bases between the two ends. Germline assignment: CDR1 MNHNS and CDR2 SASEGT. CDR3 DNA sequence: TGTGCCAGCAGTGAGACCCTCCATACACCGCCCCAGCATTTT. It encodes CASSETLHTPPQHF.

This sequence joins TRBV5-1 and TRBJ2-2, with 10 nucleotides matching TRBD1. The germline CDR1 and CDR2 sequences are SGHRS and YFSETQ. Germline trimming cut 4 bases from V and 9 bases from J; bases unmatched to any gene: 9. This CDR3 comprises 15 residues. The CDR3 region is CASSVPGQGFRELFF. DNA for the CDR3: TGCGCCAGCAGCGTACCGGGACAGGGGTTCCGGGAGCTGTTTTTT. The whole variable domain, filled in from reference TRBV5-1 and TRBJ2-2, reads KAGVTQTPRYLIKTRGQQVTLSCSPISGHRSVSWYQQTPGQGLQFLFEYFSETQRNKGNFPGRFSGRQFSNSRSEMNVSTLELGDSALYLCASSVPGQGFRELFFGEGSRLTVL.

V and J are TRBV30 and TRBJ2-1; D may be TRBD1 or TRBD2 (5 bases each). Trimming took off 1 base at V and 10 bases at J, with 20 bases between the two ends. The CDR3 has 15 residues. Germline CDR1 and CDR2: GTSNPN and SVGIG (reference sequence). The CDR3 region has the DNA TGTGCCTGGAGTGGGGGGATCCTCAACGTAGGGGAGCAGTTCTTC. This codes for CAWSGGILNVGEQFF.

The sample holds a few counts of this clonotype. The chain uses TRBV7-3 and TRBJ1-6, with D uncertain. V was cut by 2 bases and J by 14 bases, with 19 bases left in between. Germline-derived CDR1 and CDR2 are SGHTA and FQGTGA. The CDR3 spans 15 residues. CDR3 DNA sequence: TGTGCCAGCAGCTTAGGTCCTTCCCCTTTAAAGTCCCTCCACTTT. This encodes CASSLGPSPLKSLHF.

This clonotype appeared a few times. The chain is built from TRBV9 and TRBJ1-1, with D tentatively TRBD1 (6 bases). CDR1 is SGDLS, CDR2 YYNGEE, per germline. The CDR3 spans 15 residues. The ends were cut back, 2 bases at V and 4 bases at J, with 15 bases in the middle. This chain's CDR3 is CASSVLTGAATEAFF. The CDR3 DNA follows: TGTGCCAGCAGCGTCCTCACGGGGGCCGCCACTGAAGCTTTCTTT.

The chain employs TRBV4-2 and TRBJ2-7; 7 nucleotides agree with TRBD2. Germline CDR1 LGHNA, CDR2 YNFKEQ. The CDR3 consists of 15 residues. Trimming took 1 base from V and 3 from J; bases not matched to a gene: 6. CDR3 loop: CASSQVRGGGYEQYF. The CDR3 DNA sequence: TGTGCCAGCAGCCAAGTACGAGGCGGGGGCTACGAGCAGTACTTC.

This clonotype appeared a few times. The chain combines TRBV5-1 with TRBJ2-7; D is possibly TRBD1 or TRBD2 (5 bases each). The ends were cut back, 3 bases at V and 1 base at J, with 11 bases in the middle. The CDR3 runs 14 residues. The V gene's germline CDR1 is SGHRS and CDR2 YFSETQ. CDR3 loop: CASSSGTDSYEQYF. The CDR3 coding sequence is TGCGCCAGCAGCTCGGGGACGGATTCCTACGAGCAGTACTTC.

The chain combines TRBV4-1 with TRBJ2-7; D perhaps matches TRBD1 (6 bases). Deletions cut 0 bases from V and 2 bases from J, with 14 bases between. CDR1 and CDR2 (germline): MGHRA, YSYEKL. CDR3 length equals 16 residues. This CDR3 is CASSQDYGQSAYEQYF. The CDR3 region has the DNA TGCGCCAGCAGCCAAGATTATGGACAGAGCGCCTACGAGCAGTACTTC.